This T cell receptor beta chain was documented in a study of CD8+ T cells in alopecia areata. Looking at the study overall: Twice a day, 5 to 10 mg of oral tofacitinib was administered to treated patients. Severity among treated patients was scored by the percentage of scalp area affected.

Whole-study findings and limits: Administration of tofacitinib significantly diminished scalp clonality and expanded CD8+ clones within the top 100.

The treatment here: oral pan-JAK inhibitor, 5-10 mg twice daily. Sorted populations comprised CD4+ and CD8+ T cells obtained from PBMCs. Points on this clone: Its antigen is unknown.

It was cDNA, reverse transcribed from extracted RNA, that served as the sequencing template. The protocol was immunoSEQ multiplex PCR, while the TCRdb copy is restricted to in-frame clones and leaves out a portion. The profile shows about 250,000 clones, over 45% of them singletons. The CDR3 totals 14 residues. The V gene lost 3 bases and the J gene lost 1 base, with 9 bases spanning the gap. Germline-derived CDR1 and CDR2 are MNHEY and SMNVEV (reference sequence). The genes are TRBV27 and TRBJ1-1, with D perhaps matching TRBD1 (6 bases). Sequencing used CD4+ T cells sorted from blood, obtained around week 54, from a patient treated with tofacitinib. This TCR was recovered from a human donor with alopecia areata. CDR3 nucleotide sequence: TGTGCCAGCAGTTTCCGGGGGGCGAACACTGAAGCTTTCTTT. Its translation: CASSFRGANTEAFF.